A single sample is the source of the 32 T cell receptor beta chains below, sequenced in a study of shared clonotypes between healthy human individuals. Generated by immunoSEQ multiplex PCR, the TCRdb table keeps only in-frame clones and is missing some. The data hold some 2,500,000 clones, with 90% to 95% observed a single time. The sequencing sample was made of naive CD4+ T cells from PBMCs. Subset noted: CD45RA+ positively selected. Every receptor here comes from a man aged 18 to 29 in good health. Some clones in this sample may be carry-over from other donors' samples.

V usage is TRBV6-5 and J usage is TRBJ2-1, with 10 positions matching TRBD1. Germline trimming cut 5 bases from V and 8 bases from J; bases unmatched to any gene: 9. The CDR3 runs to 15 residues. Germline V gene data show CDR1 as MNHEY and CDR2 as SVGAGI. The DNA of the CDR3 is TGTGCCAGCAGTCTACCGGGACAGGGGTGGGATGAGCAGTTCTTC. This encodes CASSLPGQGWDEQFF.

V is TRBV7-3 and J is TRBJ2-2, with D perhaps TRBD1 (6 bases). V lost 5 bases, J lost 2 bases, and 9 bases lay in between. Germline-derived CDR1 and CDR2 are SGHTA and FQGTGA. The CDR3 runs to 14 residues. CDR3 coding DNA: TGTGCCAGCAGCAGACAGGCTAACACCGGGGAGCTGTTTTTT. Residues: CASSRQANTGELFF.

The gene calls are TRBV27 and TRBJ2-1; no firm D call. Trimming removed 6 bases at V and 1 base at J, with 7 bases between. This CDR3 has 13 amino acids. CDR1 MNHEY and CDR2 SMNVEV come from the germline V gene (reference sequence). CDR3 bases: TGTGCCAGCAGCTTCGGATCCTACAATGAGCAGTTCTTC. Translation gives CASSFGSYNEQFF.

This clone was counted once. The chain recombines TRBV28 with TRBJ2-4; 7 bases align to TRBD2. CDR1 is MDHEN and CDR2 is SYDVKM in the germline V gene. J was trimmed by 6 bases and V by 6 bases; bases with no gene match: 5. The CDR3 sequence is 13 residues long. In nucleotides, the CDR3 is TGTGCCAGCAGCCTTCAGCGGGGAAACATTCAGTACTTC. It encodes CASSLQRGNIQYF. Variable domain in full (rest from reference TRBV28 and TRBJ2-4): DVKVTQSSRYLVKRTGEKVFLECVQDMDHENMFWYRQDPGLGLRLIYFSYDVKMKEKGDIPEGYSVSREKKERFSLILESASTNQTSMYLCASSLQRGNIQYFGAGTRLSVL.

The V call is TRBV27, the J call TRBJ2-7; 10 nucleotides agree with TRBD1. With V trimmed by 5 bases and J by 3 bases, 25 bases remained unmatched. Per the germline V gene, CDR1 is MNHEY and CDR2 is SMNVEV (reference sequence). CDR3 length equals 21 residues. For the CDR3, the DNA is TGTGCCAGCAGTATAGTATCGGGCCGGGACAGGGGCTTCCACAAAAACTACGAGCAGTACTTC. Encoded protein: CASSIVSGRDRGFHKNYEQYF.

Comments on this clone: At the DNA level, this CDR3 is encoded by other sequences in the same sample as well. The chain combines TRBV5-1 with TRBJ2-3, with TRBD1 matching 8 bases. This CDR3 contains 14 residues. From germline, CDR1 is SGHRS and CDR2 YFSETQ. The V gene end was trimmed by 0 bases and the J gene end by 6 bases; junction bases not matched to a gene: 3. The CDR3 here is CASSLATGADTQYF. The CDR3 nucleotides read TGCGCCAGCAGCTTGGCGACAGGGGCCGATACGCAGTATTTT.

This clone was found once. At the DNA level, this CDR3 is encoded by other sequences in the same sample as well. CDR3 in amino acids: CASSPGQGPEAFF. The DNA of the CDR3 is TGCGCCAGCAGCCCGGGACAGGGCCCTGAAGCTTTCTTT. The chain joins TRBV5-1 to TRBJ1-1; 9 positions agree with TRBD1. Germline lookup yields CDR1 SGHRS and CDR2 YFSETQ. This CDR3 has 13 amino acids. V trimming: 4 bases; J trimming: 6 bases; junction bases outside the gene matches: 4.

This chain uses TRBV19 with TRBJ2-3, with unresolved D. The germline V and J ends were trimmed by 6 bases and 0 bases, with 10 bases remaining between them. CDR1 and CDR2 from the germline V gene are LNHDA and SQIVND (reference sequence). CDR3 length: 14 residues. In DNA form, the CDR3 reads TGTGCCAGTAGGGTTACCACGAGCACAGATACGCAGTATTTT. Its translation: CASRVTTSTDTQYF.

As for this clone: Other DNA sequences in this specimen translate into the identical CDR3. The V call is TRBV6-1, the J call TRBJ1-5; D is possibly TRBD1 (6 bases). V lost 0 bases and J lost 4, with 7 bases in between. There are 14 residues in the CDR3. CDR1 is MNHNS, CDR2 SASEGT, per germline. This chain's CDR3 is CASSEAGGNQPQHF. The CDR3 DNA sequence: TGTGCCAGCAGTGAAGCAGGGGGGAATCAGCCCCAGCATTTT.

This chain links TRBV7-3 with TRBJ2-2, with TRBD2 matching over 9 bases. Unmatched junction bases numbered 5, after V lost 2 bases and J lost 4 bases. The CDR3 runs to 16 residues. Germline V gives CDR1 SGHTA, CDR2 FQGTGA. The CDR3 nucleotides read TGTGCCAGCAGCTTAGCGAGACTAGCGGTCACCGGGGAGCTGTTTTTT. This codes for CASSLARLAVTGELFF.

This chain uses TRBV11-2 with TRBJ1-1; D gene ambiguous. Trimming shortened V by 5 bases and J by 8 bases, and 12 bases separated the two germline ends. Looked up from germline, CDR1 is SGHAT and CDR2 is FQNNGV. The CDR3 runs to 12 residues. In DNA, the CDR3 is TGTGCCAGCAGCGGGCGGGCACCCGAAGCTTTCTTT. Encoded protein: CASSGRAPEAFF.

V usage is TRBV28 and J usage is TRBJ2-3; D gene unclear. Trimming shortened V by 5 bases and J by 4 bases, and 19 bases separated the two germline ends. This CDR3 spans 16 amino acids. The germline V gene encodes CDR1 MDHEN and CDR2 SYDVKM. The CDR3: CASSPPLTTIADTQYF. As DNA, the CDR3 is TGTGCCAGCAGTCCTCCCCTGACAACCATAGCAGATACGCAGTATTTT.

V is TRBV6-6 and J is TRBJ2-7, with 11 bases aligning to TRBD2. The length of the CDR3 is 14 residues. With V trimmed by 4 bases and J by 4 bases, 3 bases remained unmatched. Germline CDR1 is MNHNY and CDR2 is SVGAGI (reference sequence). CDR3 loop: CASSWGLAEYEQYF. The CDR3, as DNA: TGTGCCAGCAGTTGGGGACTAGCGGAGTACGAGCAGTACTTC.

V gene TRBV6-6 combines with J gene TRBJ2-7; 9 nucleotides match TRBD1. Germline assignment: CDR1 MNHNY and CDR2 SVGAGI (reference sequence). V shed 6 bases and J 5 bases; nucleotides not matched to a gene: 11. The CDR3 is 15 residues long. In nucleotides, the CDR3 is TGTGCCAGCAGCCCCCCCGGGACAGGGTCCCACGAGCAGTACTTC. It translates to CASSPPGTGSHEQYF.

This clone was found once. V gene TRBV5-1 combines with J gene TRBJ2-7; 9 bases line up with TRBD1. CDR3 length: 14 amino acids. Germline CDR1 SGHRS, CDR2 YFSETQ. The J segment lost 2 bases and the V segment lost 4 bases, leaving 4 bases of the junction unmatched. This CDR3 is CASSGTGTPYEQYF. The CDR3 region has the DNA TGCGCCAGCAGCGGGACAGGGACACCCTACGAGCAGTACTTC.

This clone was recorded only once. The chain combines TRBV9 with TRBJ2-2; D is unclear. Per germline, CDR1 SGDLS and CDR2 YYNGEE. CDR3 length: 14 amino acids. The germline V and J ends were trimmed by 6 bases and 2 bases, with 11 bases remaining between them. CDR3 in amino acids: CASKAYGNTGELFF. As DNA, the CDR3 is TGTGCCAGCAAGGCCTACGGCAACACCGGGGAGCTGTTTTTT.

The chain employs TRBV27 and TRBJ2-3; TRBD1 aligns across 8 bases. This CDR3 has 17 residues. V lost 2 bases and J lost 3; bases outside the gene matches: 10. Per germline, CDR1 MNHEY and CDR2 SMNVEV (reference sequence). The chain's CDR3 is CASSLIQGARGTDTQYF. CDR3 bases: TGTGCCAGCAGTTTAATCCAGGGGGCGAGGGGGACAGATACGCAGTATTTT.

The rearrangement uses TRBV13 and TRBJ1-2, with D tentatively TRBD1 (5 bases). Between the trimmed V and J ends, which lost 6 bases and 7 bases, there was a span of 15 bases. The CDR3 sequence is 13 residues long. From germline, CDR1 is PRHDT and CDR2 FYEKMQ (reference sequence). CDR3 sequence reads: CASSFDRLLGYTF. The CDR3 region has the DNA TGTGCCAGCAGTTTCGACAGACTCCTTGGCTACACCTTC.

This sequence joins TRBV5-6 and TRBJ2-7; 9 bases align to TRBD2. V lost 4 bases to trimming and J lost 4 bases; unmatched junction nucleotides: 12. Germline-derived CDR1 and CDR2 are SGHDT and YYEEEE. The CDR3 has 16 amino acids. CDR3 in amino acids: CASSPSSGRSRYEQYF. Here the CDR3 DNA reads TGTGCCAGCAGCCCGAGTAGCGGGAGATCCAGATACGAGCAGTACTTC.

The rearrangement links TRBV28 to TRBJ1-1; no clear D. This CDR3 is built from 17 residues. Germline-derived CDR1 and CDR2 are MDHEN and SYDVKM. With 1 base removed from V and 1 base from J, the gap between germline ends came to 16 bases. CDR3 nucleotide sequence: TGTGCCAGCAGTTTATTCCCCCCCCCTAGTGGGAACACTGAAGCTTTCTTT. Translating gives CASSLFPPPSGNTEAFF.

This chain joins TRBV5-1 and TRBJ2-3, with TRBD2 as a possible D gene (5 bases). Per germline, CDR1 SGHRS and CDR2 YFSETQ. This CDR3 is 15 amino acids long. V dropped 0 bases and J dropped 4 bases, with 12 bases sitting between them. The CDR3 here is CASSLGASHPDTQYF. CDR3 DNA sequence: TGCGCCAGCAGCTTGGGCGCTAGCCACCCAGATACGCAGTATTTT.

The genes are TRBV28 and TRBJ1-5; TRBD1 agrees at 10 bases. Trimming at V came to 5 bases and at J to 2 bases, leaving 6 bases not matched to a gene. The CDR3 consists of 16 residues. Germline-derived CDR1 and CDR2 are MDHEN and SYDVKM. As DNA, the CDR3 is TGTGCCAGCAGTAAACGGGACAGGGGAGGCAATCAGCCCCAGCATTTT. Translated: CASSKRDRGGNQPQHF. Filled out from reference TRBV28 and TRBJ1-5, the complete variable domain reads DVKVTQSSRYLVKRTGEKVFLECVQDMDHENMFWYRQDPGLGLRLIYFSYDVKMKEKGDIPEGYSVSREKKERFSLILESASTNQTSMYLCASSKRDRGGNQPQHFGDGTRLSIL.

V and J are TRBV7-3 and TRBJ2-3, with D perhaps matching TRBD1 (6 bases). This CDR3 has 15 amino acids. V was trimmed by 7 bases and J by 2 bases, leaving 16 bases between them. From germline, CDR1 is SGHTA and CDR2 FQGTGA. In nucleotides, the CDR3 is TGTGCCAGCACCCCCTACAGGGTCGTCACAGATACGCAGTATTTT. It encodes CASTPYRVVTDTQYF.

V is TRBV4-1 and J is TRBJ1-5; perhaps TRBD1 as D (5 bases). This CDR3 is built from 15 residues. Per germline, CDR1 MGHRA and CDR2 YSYEKL. Between the trimmed V and J ends, which lost 3 bases and 3 bases, there was a span of 12 bases. The CDR3 loop reads CASSQVGPINQPQHF. CDR3 bases: TGCGCCAGCAGCCAGGTGGGACCGATCAATCAGCCCCAGCATTTT.

The CDR3 sequence: CASSPGTSGQETQYF. As DNA, the CDR3 is TGTGCCAGCAGCCCGGGGACTAGCGGCCAAGAGACCCAGTACTTC. V gene TRBV5-4 combines with J gene TRBJ2-5; 11 nucleotides match TRBD2. This CDR3 has 15 residues. The germline CDR1 and CDR2 sequences are SGHNT and YYREEE (reference sequence). V trimming: 4 bases; J trimming: 1 base; junction bases outside the gene matches: 3.

A note on this clone: The sample has other DNA sequences that encode this CDR3 too. The chain uses TRBV5-1 and TRBJ2-2; no reliable D call. V was shortened by 0 bases and J by 1 base, with 4 bases between the two germline ends. This CDR3 is 14 amino acids long. Germline-derived CDR1 and CDR2 are SGHRS and YFSETQ. The CDR3 coding sequence is TGCGCCAGCAGCTTGGGTGAGAACACCGGGGAGCTGTTTTTT. Encoded protein: CASSLGENTGELFF.

J is TRBJ1-6 and V is TRBV11-1; 9 bases map to TRBD1. After removal of 5 bases from V and 7 bases from J, the junction contained 9 bases not matched to a gene. The CDR3 runs to 16 residues. CDR1 is SGHAT and CDR2 is FQDESV in the germline V gene (reference sequence). CDR3 nucleotide sequence: TGTGCCAGCAGCCCCACAGGGGGCTATAGGAATTCACCCCTCCACTTT. It encodes CASSPTGGYRNSPLHF.

The V gene is TRBV6-5, the J gene TRBJ2-7; perhaps TRBD2 as D (6 bases). The CDR3 has 14 amino acids. Deletions cut 6 bases from V and 3 bases from J, with 15 bases between. Germline CDR1 reads MNHEY; CDR2 reads SVGAGI. The CDR3: CASSSHSGLYEQYF. The CDR3 DNA reads TGTGCCAGCAGCTCCCATAGCGGACTCTACGAGCAGTACTTC.

The rearrangement uses TRBV5-1 and TRBJ2-5, with D possibly being TRBD2 (5 bases). Germline CDR1 and CDR2: SGHRS and YFSETQ. The CDR3 is 14 amino acids. The V end lost 4 bases, the J end lost 4 bases, and 14 bases lay between the germline ends. The CDR3 nucleotides read TGCGCCAGCAGCATAGCGCCCCTTAGAGAGACCCAGTACTTC. Translation: CASSIAPLRETQYF. Variable domain in full (rest from reference TRBV5-1 and TRBJ2-5): KAGVTQTPRYLIKTRGQQVTLSCSPISGHRSVSWYQQTPGQGLQFLFEYFSETQRNKGNFPGRFSGRQFSNSRSEMNVSTLELGDSALYLCASSIAPLRETQYFGPGTRLLVL.

V and J are TRBV5-4 and TRBJ2-2, with 11 bases lining up with TRBD2. With V trimmed by 4 bases and J by 7 bases, 12 bases remained unmatched. This CDR3 contains 17 residues. Germline assignment: CDR1 SGHNT and CDR2 YYREEE (reference sequence). The DNA of the CDR3 is TGTGCCAGCAGCCCGTCTAGCGGGAGGTTCCGGAGCGGGGAGCTGTTTTTT. Its protein is CASSPSSGRFRSGELFF.

The chain carries TRBV6-1 and TRBJ2-7; 10 bases map to TRBD1. Germline V lookup: CDR1 MNHNS, CDR2 SASEGT. This CDR3 is built from 18 residues. The ends lost 2 bases at V and 0 bases at J; junction bases unmatched: 10. The CDR3 DNA is TGTGCCAGCAGTGAAAAGTGGGTGGACAGGGGGTTCTCCTACGAGCAGTACTTC. Translating gives CASSEKWVDRGFSYEQYF.

A single count supports this clone. This chain links TRBV4-2 with TRBJ1-5; no firm D call. This CDR3 region has 13 residues. The germline V and J ends were trimmed by 0 bases and 4 bases, with 4 bases remaining between them. Germline lookup yields CDR1 LGHNA and CDR2 YNFKEQ. CDR3 region: CASSQDKNQPQHF. CDR3 DNA: TGTGCCAGCAGCCAAGATAAAAATCAGCCCCAGCATTTT.